This TCR beta chain was profiled in a study of T cells after posttransplantation cyclophosphamide. General study results and limits: Donor CD8+ memory clones often dominated recipient blood repertoires at later times.

Clones were read by immunoSEQ multiplex PCR, and TCRdb kept only the in-frame ones, dropping some. There are 30,000 to 40,000 clones in the sample, none observed a single time. This CDR3 comprises 15 residues. CDR1 is SGHTA, CDR2 FQGNSA, per germline. The junction had 14 bases not matched to a gene; V was cut back by 5 bases and J by 8 bases. This clone occurred many times. As yet, its antigen is unknown. The sequenced material came from PBMCs. The receptor was isolated from a man aged 50-59 years in good health, CMV-negative, and a related stem cell transplant donor. The V gene is TRBV7-2, the J gene TRBJ1-2; 7 bases are shared with TRBD1. The CDR3 loop is CASSPRQGVGGGYTF. The CDR3 DNA sequence: TGTGCCAGCAGCCCGAGACAGGGAGTAGGGGGGGGCTACACCTTC.